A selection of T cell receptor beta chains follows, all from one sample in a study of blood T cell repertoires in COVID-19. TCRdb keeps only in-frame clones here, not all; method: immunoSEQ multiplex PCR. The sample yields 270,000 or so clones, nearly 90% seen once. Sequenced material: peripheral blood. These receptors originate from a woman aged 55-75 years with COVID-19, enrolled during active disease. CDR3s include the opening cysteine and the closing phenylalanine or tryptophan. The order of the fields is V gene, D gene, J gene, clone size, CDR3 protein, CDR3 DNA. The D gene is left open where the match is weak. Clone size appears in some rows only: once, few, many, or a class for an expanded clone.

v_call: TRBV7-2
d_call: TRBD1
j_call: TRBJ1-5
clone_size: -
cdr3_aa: CASSLVRDRAQHF
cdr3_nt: TGTGCCAGCAGCTTAGTCCGGGACAGGGCCCAGCATTTT

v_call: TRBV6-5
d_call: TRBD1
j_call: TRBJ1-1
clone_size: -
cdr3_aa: CASSYSGQAAFF
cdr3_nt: TGTGCCAGCAGTTACTCGGGACAGGCAGCTTTCTTT

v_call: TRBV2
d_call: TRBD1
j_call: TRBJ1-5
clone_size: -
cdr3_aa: CASRSDRVGNQPQHF
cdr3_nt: TGTGCCAGCAGATCGGACAGGGTGGGCAATCAGCCCCAGCATTTT

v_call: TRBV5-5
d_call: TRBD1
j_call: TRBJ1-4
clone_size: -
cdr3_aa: CASSLVTGQGSGKLFF
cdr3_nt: TGTGCCAGCAGCTTGGTTACGGGACAGGGTTCTGGGAAACTGTTTTTT

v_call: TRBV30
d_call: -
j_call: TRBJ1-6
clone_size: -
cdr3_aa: CAWTTDYNSPLHF
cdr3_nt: TGTGCCTGGACCACAGACTATAATTCACCCCTCCACTTT

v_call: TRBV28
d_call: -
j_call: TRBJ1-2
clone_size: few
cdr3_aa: CASRFDSTFGYTF
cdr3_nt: TGTGCCAGCAGATTCGACTCAACCTTTGGCTACACCTTC

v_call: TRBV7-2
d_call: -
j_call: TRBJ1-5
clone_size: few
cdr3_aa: CASSSSGWGQPQHF
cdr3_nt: TGTGCCAGCAGCTCTTCGGGATGGGGTCAGCCCCAGCATTTT

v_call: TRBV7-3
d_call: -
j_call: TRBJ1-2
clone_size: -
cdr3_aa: CASSPHPNYGYTF
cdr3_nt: TGTGCCAGCAGCCCCCATCCCAACTATGGCTACACCTTC

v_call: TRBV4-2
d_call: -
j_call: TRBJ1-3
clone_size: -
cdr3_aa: CASSPLGGTHGNTIYF
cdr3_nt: TGTGCCAGCAGCCCACTTGGGGGCACGCACGGAAACACCATATATTTT

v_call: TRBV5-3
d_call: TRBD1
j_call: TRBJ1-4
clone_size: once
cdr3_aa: CARNFRGQKNLRRLIFNEKLFF
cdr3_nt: TGTGCCAGAAACTTTCGGGGACAGAAGAATTTACGGCGATTAATTTTTAATGAAAAACTGTTTTTT

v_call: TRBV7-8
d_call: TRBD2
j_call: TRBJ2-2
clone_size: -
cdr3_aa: CASSLYRTSGFTGELFF
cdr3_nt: TGTGCCAGCAGCTTATACCGGACTAGCGGGTTCACCGGGGAGCTGTTTTTT

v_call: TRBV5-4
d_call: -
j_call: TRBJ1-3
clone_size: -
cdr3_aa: CASSPGEAGNTIYF
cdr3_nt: TGTGCCAGCAGCCCGGGGGAGGCTGGAAACACCATATATTTT

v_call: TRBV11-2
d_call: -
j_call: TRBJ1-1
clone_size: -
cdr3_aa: CASSPPRGNTEAFF
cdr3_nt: TGTGCCAGCAGCCCGCCTAGGGGAAACACTGAAGCTTTCTTT

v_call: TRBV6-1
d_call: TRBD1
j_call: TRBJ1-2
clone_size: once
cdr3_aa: CASSDRQGGTYGYTF
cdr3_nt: TGTGCCAGCAGTGATAGACAGGGAGGTACCTATGGCTACACCTTC

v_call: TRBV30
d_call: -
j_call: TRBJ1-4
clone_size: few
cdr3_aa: CAWSTLRAGRKLFF
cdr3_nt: TGTGCCTGGAGTACATTGCGGGCAGGACGAAAACTGTTTTTT

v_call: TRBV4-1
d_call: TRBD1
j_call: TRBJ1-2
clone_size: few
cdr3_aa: CASSQVVVDRVGYTF
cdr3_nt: TGCGCCAGCAGCCAAGTCGTGGTAGACAGGGTTGGCTACACCTTC

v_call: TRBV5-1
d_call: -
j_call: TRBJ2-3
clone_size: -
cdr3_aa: CASSLDQRTDTQYF
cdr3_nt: TGCGCCAGCAGCTTGGATCAGAGGACAGATACGCAGTATTTT

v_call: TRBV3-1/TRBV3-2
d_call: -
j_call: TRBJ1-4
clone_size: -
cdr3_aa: CASSQEDGQGGEKLFF
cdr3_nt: TGTGCCAGCAGCCAAGAGGATGGCCAGGGAGGAGAAAAACTGTTTTTT

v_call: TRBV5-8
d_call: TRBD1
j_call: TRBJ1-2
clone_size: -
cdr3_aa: CASSLGQGAQGYTF
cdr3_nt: TGTGCCAGCAGCCTGGGACAGGGGGCGCAAGGCTACACCTTC

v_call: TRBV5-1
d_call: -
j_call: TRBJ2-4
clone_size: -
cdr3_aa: CASSLGAAGSGDIQYF
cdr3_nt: TGCGCCAGCAGCTTGGGGGCGGCAGGGTCAGGGGACATTCAGTACTTC

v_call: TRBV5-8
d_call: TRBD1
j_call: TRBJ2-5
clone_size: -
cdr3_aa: CASSTQSGTGGRETQYF
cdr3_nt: TGTGCCAGCAGCACCCAATCCGGGACAGGGGGGCGAGAGACCCAGTACTTC

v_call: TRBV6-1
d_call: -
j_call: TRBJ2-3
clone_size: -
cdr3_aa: CASSDPDSIRTDTQYF
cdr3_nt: TGTGCCAGCAGTGACCCTGATAGTATCCGCACAGATACGCAGTATTTT

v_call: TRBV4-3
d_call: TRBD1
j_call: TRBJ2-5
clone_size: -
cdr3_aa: CASSPTGEETQYF
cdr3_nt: TGCGCCAGCAGCCCGACAGGGGAAGAGACCCAGTACTTC

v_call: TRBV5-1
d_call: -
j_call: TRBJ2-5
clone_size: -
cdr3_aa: CASSLQETQYF
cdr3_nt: TGCGCCAGCAGCCTACAAGAGACCCAGTACTTC

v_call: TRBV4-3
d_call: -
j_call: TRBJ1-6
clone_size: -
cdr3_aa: CASSQDLYGTRPSPLHF
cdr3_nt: TGCGCCAGCAGCCAAGATCTTTACGGGACTAGGCCTTCACCCCTCCACTTT

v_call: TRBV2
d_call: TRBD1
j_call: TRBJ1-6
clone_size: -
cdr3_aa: CASRENRGLGNSPLHF
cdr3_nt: TGTGCCAGCAGGGAAAACAGGGGGCTAGGGAATTCACCCCTCCACTTT

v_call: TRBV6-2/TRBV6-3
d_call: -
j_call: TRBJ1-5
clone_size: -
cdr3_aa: CASSLYRVDQPQHF
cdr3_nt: TGTGCCAGCAGTCTATACAGGGTTGATCAGCCCCAGCATTTT

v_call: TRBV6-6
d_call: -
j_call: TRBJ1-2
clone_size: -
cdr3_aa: CASSRDKSGGYTF
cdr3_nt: TGTGCCAGCAGTCGGGACAAATCGGGTGGCTACACCTTC

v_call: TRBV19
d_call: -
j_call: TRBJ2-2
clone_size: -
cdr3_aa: CASNSRAAANTGELFF
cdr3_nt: TGTGCCAGTAACTCCCGCGCGGCTGCGAACACCGGGGAGCTGTTTTTT

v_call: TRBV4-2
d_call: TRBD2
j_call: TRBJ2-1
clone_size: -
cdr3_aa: CASSQDWRGASYNEQFF
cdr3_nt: TGTGCCAGCAGCCAAGATTGGCGGGGGGCCTCCTACAATGAGCAGTTCTTC

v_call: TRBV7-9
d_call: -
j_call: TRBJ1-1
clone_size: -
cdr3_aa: CASTYRDGTKTEAFF
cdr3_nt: TGTGCCAGCACCTACCGAGACGGGACAAAGACTGAAGCTTTCTTT

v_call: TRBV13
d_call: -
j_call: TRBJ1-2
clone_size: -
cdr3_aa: CASSSDRLGYTF
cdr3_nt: TGTGCCAGCAGCTCCGACAGGTTGGGCTACACCTTC

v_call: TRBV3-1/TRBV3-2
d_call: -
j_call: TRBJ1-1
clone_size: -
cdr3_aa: CASSQTSRGAFF
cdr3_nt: TGTGCCAGCAGCCAAACCTCTAGGGGAGCTTTCTTT

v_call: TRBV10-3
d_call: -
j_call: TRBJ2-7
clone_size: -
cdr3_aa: CAISVRGREYEQYF
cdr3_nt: TGTGCCATCAGTGTAAGGGGACGGGAGTACGAGCAGTACTTC

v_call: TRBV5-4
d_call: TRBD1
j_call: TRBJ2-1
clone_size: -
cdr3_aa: CASSAGQGPYNEQFF
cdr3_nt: TGTGCCAGCAGCGCGGGACAGGGCCCCTACAATGAGCAGTTCTTC

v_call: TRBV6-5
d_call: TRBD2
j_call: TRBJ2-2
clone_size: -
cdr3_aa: CASSYDPGGRTGELFF
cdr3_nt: TGTGCCAGCAGTTATGATCCGGGGGGGCGAACCGGGGAGCTGTTTTTT

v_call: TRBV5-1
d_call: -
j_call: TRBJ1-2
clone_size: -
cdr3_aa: CASSLFRSVGVNYGYTF
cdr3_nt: TGCGCCAGCAGCTTGTTTCGGAGCGTAGGGGTCAACTATGGCTACACCTTC

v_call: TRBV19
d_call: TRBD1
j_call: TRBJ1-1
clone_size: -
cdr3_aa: CASSDRGLNTEAFF
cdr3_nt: TGTGCCAGTAGTGACAGGGGCCTTAACACTGAAGCTTTCTTT

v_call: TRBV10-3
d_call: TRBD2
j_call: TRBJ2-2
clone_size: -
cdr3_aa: CAITSSGANTGELFF
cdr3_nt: TGTGCCATCACCTCTAGCGGGGCGAACACCGGGGAGCTGTTTTTT

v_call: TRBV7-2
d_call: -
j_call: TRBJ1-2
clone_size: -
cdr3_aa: CASSPPGVLEGYTF
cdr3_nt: TGTGCCAGCAGCCCCCCAGGGGTACTAGAGGGCTACACCTTC

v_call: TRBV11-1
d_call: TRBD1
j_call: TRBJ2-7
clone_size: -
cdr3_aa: CASSLLDRGEQYF
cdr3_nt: TGTGCCAGCAGCCTTCTCGACAGGGGCGAGCAGTACTTC

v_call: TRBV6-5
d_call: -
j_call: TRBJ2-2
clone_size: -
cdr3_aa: CASRRGNTGELFF
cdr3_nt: TGTGCCAGCCGCAGGGGTAACACCGGGGAGCTGTTTTTT

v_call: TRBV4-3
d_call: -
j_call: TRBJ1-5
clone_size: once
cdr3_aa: CASSQEIARPQHF
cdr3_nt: TGCGCCAGCAGCCAAGAAATAGCACGACCCCAGCATTTT

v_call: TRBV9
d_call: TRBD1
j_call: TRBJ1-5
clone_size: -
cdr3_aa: CASSTGDNQPQHF
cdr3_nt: TGTGCCAGCAGCACAGGGGACAATCAGCCCCAGCATTTT

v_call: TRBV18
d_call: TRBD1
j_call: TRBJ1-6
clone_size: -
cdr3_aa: CASSPLDRGEYNSPLHF
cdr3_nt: TGTGCCAGCTCACCCTTGGACAGGGGGGAATATAATTCACCCCTCCACTTT

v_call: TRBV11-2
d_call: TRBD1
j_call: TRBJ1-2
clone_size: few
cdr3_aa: CASSPGTGYDYGYTF
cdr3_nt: TGTGCCAGCAGCCCGGGGACAGGGTATGACTATGGCTACACCTTC

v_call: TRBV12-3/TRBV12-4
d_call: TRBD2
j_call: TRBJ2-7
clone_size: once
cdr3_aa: CASSLERGGEQYF
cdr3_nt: TGTGCCAGCAGTTTAGAGCGGGGAGGCGAGCAGTACTTC

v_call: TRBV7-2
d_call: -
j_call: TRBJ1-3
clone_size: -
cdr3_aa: CASSFPRGGVLGTGNTIYF
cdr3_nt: TGTGCCAGCAGTTTTCCGAGGGGAGGAGTTTTGGGTACAGGAAACACCATATATTTT

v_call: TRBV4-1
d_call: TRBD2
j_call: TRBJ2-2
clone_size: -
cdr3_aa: CASSQELAGANTGELFF
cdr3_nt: TGCGCCAGCAGCCAAGAACTAGCGGGGGCGAACACCGGGGAGCTGTTTTTT

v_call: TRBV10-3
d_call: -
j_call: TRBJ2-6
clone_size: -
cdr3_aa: CAISGSTGLTGANVLTF
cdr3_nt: TGTGCCATCAGTGGGTCAACAGGGCTGACTGGGGCCAACGTCCTGACTTTC

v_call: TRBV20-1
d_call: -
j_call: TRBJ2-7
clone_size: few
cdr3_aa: CSAADAYEQYF
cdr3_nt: TGCAGTGCAGCGGACGCCTACGAGCAGTACTTC

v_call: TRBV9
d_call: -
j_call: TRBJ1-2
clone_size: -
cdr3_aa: CASSAPTGSYGYTF
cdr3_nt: TGTGCCAGCAGCGCCCCGACAGGCTCCTATGGCTACACCTTC

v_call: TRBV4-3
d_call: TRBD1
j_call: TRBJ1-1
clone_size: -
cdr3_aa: CASSPHRGQLNTEAFF
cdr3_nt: TGCGCCAGCAGCCCCCACCGGGGACAGCTTAACACTGAAGCTTTCTTT

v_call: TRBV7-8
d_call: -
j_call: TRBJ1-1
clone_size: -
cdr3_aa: CASSPPGKGAFF
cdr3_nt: TGTGCCAGCAGCCCCCCAGGGAAAGGGGCTTTCTTT